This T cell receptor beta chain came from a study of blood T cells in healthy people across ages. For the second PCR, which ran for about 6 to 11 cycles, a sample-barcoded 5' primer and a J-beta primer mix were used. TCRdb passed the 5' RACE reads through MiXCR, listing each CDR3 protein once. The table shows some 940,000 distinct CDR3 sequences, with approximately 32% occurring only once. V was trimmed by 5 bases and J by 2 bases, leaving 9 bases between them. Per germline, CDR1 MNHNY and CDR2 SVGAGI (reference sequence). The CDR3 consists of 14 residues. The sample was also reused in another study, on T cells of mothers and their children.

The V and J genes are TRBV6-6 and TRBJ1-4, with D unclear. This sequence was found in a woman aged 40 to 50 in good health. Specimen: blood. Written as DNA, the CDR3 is TGTGCCAGCAGTAAGCAGAATACTAATGAAAAACTGTTTTTT. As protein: CASSKQNTNEKLFF.